The sequence of this T cell receptor (beta chain) was determined in a study of breast tumors, draining lymph nodes, adjacent tissues. With regard to this clonotype: A read error may explain this, as a much larger clone is one base away.

The CDR3 runs to 14 residues. CDR1 is SGHRS and CDR2 is YFSETQ in the germline V gene. TCRdb called the multiplex PCR reads again in MiXCR, with one record for every CDR3 protein. The table records under 150,000 distinct CDR3 sequences, under 25% of them present only once. Samples came from axillary lymph nodes draining the breast cancer. The chain is built from TRBV5-1 and TRBJ1-2; maybe TRBD1 (6 bases). The sequence was obtained from a female donor with breast cancer. Some clones in this sample may be carry-over from other donors' samples. The sequencing sample was made of axillary lymph node tissue. CDR3 sequence (DNA): TGCGCCAGCAGCTCACAGGGAGCCAACTATGGCTACGCCTTC. Translating it yields CASSSQGANYGYAF.